This T cell receptor beta chain derives from a study of blood T cell repertoires in COVID-19 (dated by TCRdb to 2018 to 2021). Concerning the study at large: Collaborator samples came from the United States, Italy and Spain and covered acute and convalescent phases of COVID-19. The prospective study material was composed of cDNA or gDNA derived from T cells, B-cell-depleted T cells, or PBMCs. Subjects who had been exposed to COVID-19, were actively infected with it, or had recovered from it provided the deeply sampled blood TCRbeta repertoires that made up the dataset. The repertoires were made available in a free public database intended to serve as a resource for research on the immune response to SARS-CoV-2. Samples were obtained from the ongoing ImmuneRACE study (first 160 participants) and from over 1,000 subjects provided by 6 global collaborators. Nearly every sample came with metadata listing a de-identified subject ID, COVID-19 status, age in years and sex. HLA class I and class II types, where available, came from metadata supplied by the sample provider rather than from assay-based typing.

Beyond this particular receptor, the publication reports: The amount of clinical and demographic metadata varied by source and participant and was provided uncurated.

Based on the germline V gene, the CDR1 and CDR2 sequences are SGHDN and FVKESK. At the junction V is shortened by 4 bases and J by 2 bases; bases outside the gene matches: 11. Inclusive of the bounding cysteine and phenylalanine, the CDR3 is 16 residues long. Of the read, only the CDR3 DNA is kept; its 48 bases are in frame from base 1. TCRbeta CDR3 regions were amplified from genomic DNA using the immunoSEQ Assay, a bias-controlled multiplex PCR. The paper's data handling went like this. Within the assay, amplification of reference gene primers was used to estimate how many nucleated cells each sample contained. To quantify the absolute abundance of each unique TCRbeta CDR3 rearrangement, sequence reads were collapsed and filtered. Productive Simpson clonality was computed per sample as the square root of Simpson's diversity index over productive rearrangements. TCRdb obtained this table from immuneACCESS and retained in-frame rearrangements with V and J assigned. These tables miss some clones; where compared with another copy, unresolved V genes account for less than half of the shortfall, and the remainder is unexplained. The DNA gave D and trimming, while V, J and clone size come from that table. Present in this sample are around 200,000 clones, about 80% of which were seen just once. The ten top clones hold 13% to 15% of the sample.

Each collaborating institution followed its own protocols to collect whole blood in K2EDTA tubes. For TCRbeta analysis, collaborators shipped samples in one of three forms: frozen whole blood, isolated PBMCs, or DNA extracted from either of those sample types. Comments on this clone: The clone's antigen remains unknown. Base qualities were left out, and no much larger clone turns up one base away.

This clonotype originated in a young man with active or convalescent COVID-19. Here the chain combines TRBV14 and TRBJ2-7, and 7 junctional nucleotides match TRBD2. Sequenced sample: peripheral blood. The CDR3 sequence is CASSRSASGRPYEQYF. The DNA sequence follows: TGTGCCAGCAGCCGTTCGGCTAGCGGTCGACCCTACGAGCAGTACTTC.